A selection of T cell receptor beta chains follows, all from one sample in a study of T-cell reconstitution after alpha-beta-depleted transplantation in children. TCRdb recomputed calls from the PCR reads with MiXCR, one row per CDR3 protein. The top ten hold 2% to 2.5% of the sample, which has 500,000 or so distinct CDR3 sequences, around a third seen once. The source material was PBMCs from the stem cell graft donor, sampled from the stem cell graft. All receptors derive from a human donor who donated a stem cell graft to a child with aplastic anemia. CDR3s include the opening cysteine and the closing phenylalanine or tryptophan. A D gene is named only where the DNA matches it firmly. Clone size appears in some rows only: once, few, many, or a class for an expanded clone.

d_gene | j_gene | v_gene | abundance | CDR3nt | CDR3aa
. | TRBJ2-2 | TRBV27 | . | TGTGCCAGCAGTTTATCAGGGGACCTCACCGGGGAGCTGTTTTTT | CASSLSGDLTGELFF
TRBD1 | TRBJ1-2 | TRBV20-1 | few | TGCAGTGTCAGGGGGCTCGAGGAAGGGTACACCTTC | CSVRGLEEGYTF
TRBD1 | TRBJ1-3 | TRBV20-1 | few | TGCAGTGCGCTTGACAGGGTCTCTGGAAACACCATATATTTT | CSALDRVSGNTIYF
TRBD2 | TRBJ2-2 | TRBV15 | . | TGTGCCGTGAAAGCGGGAGTGGGGGCCGGGGAGCTGTTTTTT | CAVKAGVGAGELFF
TRBD1 | TRBJ1-4 | TRBV18 | . | TGTGCCAGCTCACCGGGGACAGGGACCGAAAAACTGTTTTTT | CASSPGTGTEKLFF
. | TRBJ1-2 | TRBV18 | few | TGTGCCAGCTCACCTTATGGGCAGAGAGGTGGCTACACCTTC | CASSPYGQRGGYTF
. | TRBJ2-1 | TRBV20-1 | . | TGCAGTGCTAGAGCCCCCCAAACAAACTCCTACAATGAGCAGTTCTTC | CSARAPQTNSYNEQFF
. | TRBJ1-2 | TRBV19 | . | TGTGCCAGTAGTCCCAACCCATATGGCTACACCTTC | CASSPNPYGYTF
TRBD1 | TRBJ2-2 | TRBV29-1 | . | TGCAGCGTTGGGGACAGGGATAGCACCGGGGAGCTGTTTTTT | CSVGDRDSTGELFF
. | TRBJ1-4 | TRBV7-9 | . | TGTGCCAGCAGCTTAGCGCCGGGTGTGGGTAATGAAAAACTGTTTTTT | CASSLAPGVGNEKLFF
. | TRBJ2-5 | TRBV20-1 | many | TGCAGTGCTAGAGATCTAGGAGAGGAGACCCAGTACTTC | CSARDLGEETQYF
. | TRBJ2-3 | TRBV5-4 | . | TGTGCCAGCAGCTTGACGGGTGGGGGCACAGATACGCAGTATTTT | CASSLTGGGTDTQYF
. | TRBJ1-4 | TRBV4-2 | . | TGTGCCAGCAGCCAAGTAGTCGGCCGTGCAACTAATGAAAAACTGTTTTTT | CASSQVVGRATNEKLFF
TRBD2 | TRBJ2-5 | TRBV20-1 | . | TGCAGTGCTGGGAGTAGCGGGAGAGAGACCCAGTACTTC | CSAGSSGRETQYF
TRBD1 | TRBJ1-1 | TRBV6-5 | few | TGTGCCAGCAGTTTAGACAGGGGAAGGTACACTGAAGCTTTCTTT | CASSLDRGRYTEAFF
. | TRBJ1-1 | TRBV18 | once | TGTGCCAGCTCACCAACTATCTCCGACAGTGGCGCTTTCTTT | CASSPTISDSGAFF
. | TRBJ2-1 | TRBV7-2 | . | TGTGCCAGCTCAACCCGCGGCGGGTCTTCCTACAATGAGCAGTTCTTC | CASSTRGGSSYNEQFF
TRBD1 | TRBJ1-5 | TRBV7-2 | . | TGTGCCAGCAGCCCTAGCAGGGGGCTCCGGCCCCAGAATTTT | CASSPSRGLRPQNF
. | TRBJ1-2 | TRBV7-3 | . | TGTGCCAGCAGCTTATATATGGACTATGGCTACACCTTC | CASSLYMDYGYTF
. | TRBJ2-1 | TRBV29-1 | . | TGCATCATATCCGGGTTACACAATGAGCAGTTCTTC | CIISGLHNEQFF
. | TRBJ1-1 | TRBV4-3 | . | TGCGCCAGCAGCCAAGATGGAACAGGCGGTCGGGCTTTCTTT | CASSQDGTGGRAFF
. | TRBJ1-1 | TRBV11-1 | few | TGTGCCAGCAGCCGCGAAAGGACTGAAGCTTTCTTT | CASSRERTEAFF
. | TRBJ1-2 | TRBV18 | . | TGTGCCAGCTCACCGGGCCTTATGGGTGACTATGGCTACACCTTC | CASSPGLMGDYGYTF
. | TRBJ1-2 | TRBV9 | . | TGTGCCAGCAGCGTAGCAAGGGGAGCTAACTATGGCTACACCTTC | CASSVARGANYGYTF
TRBD2 | TRBJ2-1 | TRBV20-1 | . | TGCAGTCCGCCCTGGGCTAGCGGGGGGTACAATGAGCAGTTGTTC | CSPPWASGGYNEQLF
TRBD1 | TRBJ1-2 | TRBV5-1 | . | TGCGCCAGCAGCTTGGCAAGGGGGCGAGATGGCTACACCTTC | CASSLARGRDGYTF
. | TRBJ2-7 | TRBV12-3/TRBV12-4 | once | TGTGCCAGCAGCCTCGGCGGGACAGCTTCCTACGAGCAGTACTTC | CASSLGGTASYEQYF
. | TRBJ1-1 | TRBV7-9 | few | TGTGCCAGCAGCTTATACGGACTGCTGAACACTGAAGCTTTCTTT | CASSLYGLLNTEAFF
. | TRBJ1-5 | TRBV27 | few | TGTGCCAGCAGTTTATTGGGACCTGGTACCAATCAGCCCCAGCATTTT | CASSLLGPGTNQPQHF
TRBD1 | TRBJ1-4 | TRBV29-1 | few | TGCAGCGTTCAAACAGGGACAGCTAATGAAAAACTGTTTTTT | CSVQTGTANEKLFF
. | TRBJ1-1 | TRBV7-9 | . | TGTGCCAGCAGCCCTCCCACGGGCCACCTTGGCACTGAAGCTTTCTTT | CASSPPTGHLGTEAFF
. | TRBJ1-1 | TRBV12-3/TRBV12-4 | many | TGTGCCAGCAGTTTAGAGGGTCAGAACACTGAAGCTTTCTTT | CASSLEGQNTEAFF
TRBD2 | TRBJ2-3 | TRBV6-2/TRBV6-3 | few | TGTGCCAGCAGCAAGGGACTAGCGGGACCCACAGATACGCAGTATTTT | CASSKGLAGPTDTQYF
TRBD1 | TRBJ2-3 | TRBV2 | few | TGTGCCAGCAGTGAGGACAGGGGGGGCACAGATACGCAGTATTTT | CASSEDRGGTDTQYF
. | TRBJ2-3 | TRBV5-1 | few | TGCGCCAGCAGCTTGCCCCCAATGGGACCCACCACAGATACGCAGTATTTT | CASSLPPMGPTTDTQYF
TRBD2 | TRBJ2-2 | TRBV12-3/TRBV12-4 | . | TGTGCCAGCAGTCCTAGCGGGAGTTCTTTTACCGGGGAGCTGTTTTTT | CASSPSGSSFTGELFF
. | TRBJ2-1 | TRBV7-2 | few | TGTGCCAGCAGCCTCGGCGTCTGGCGCCGAGGGCCCAATGAGCAGTTCTTC | CASSLGVWRRGPNEQFF
TRBD1 | TRBJ1-5 | TRBV5-1 | . | TGCGCCAGCAGCTTGGGGGCAGGGGGTCAGCCCCAGCATTTT | CASSLGAGGQPQHF
. | TRBJ2-7 | TRBV7-2 | many | TGTGCCAGCAGCTTAACCTCCTACGAGCAGTACTTC | CASSLTSYEQYF
. | TRBJ1-1 | TRBV12-3/TRBV12-4 | few | TGTGCCAGCAGTTTAAAGGGTTCCATCCCGGGGGCTTTCTTT | CASSLKGSIPGAFF
TRBD1 | TRBJ2-7 | TRBV4-2 | . | TGTGCCAGCAGCCAAGATGGGAGACAGGGGAACTACGAGCAGTACTTC | CASSQDGRQGNYEQYF
TRBD1 | TRBJ1-4 | TRBV11-2 | . | TGTGCCAGCAGAGGTCAGGGGGCTAATGAAAAACTGTTTTTT | CASRGQGANEKLFF
TRBD1 | TRBJ2-3 | TRBV7-2 | . | TGTGCCAGCAGCCACGGACAGGGGGATACCACAGATACGCAGTATTTT | CASSHGQGDTTDTQYF
. | TRBJ1-1 | TRBV30 | . | TGTGCCTGGAGTGTATTATTAGGGGGGACTGAAGCTTTCTTT | CAWSVLLGGTEAFF
. | TRBJ2-3 | TRBV12-3/TRBV12-4 | few | TGTGCCAGCAGTTCGGACAGTTATGGCACAGATACGCAGTATTTT | CASSSDSYGTDTQYF
TRBD2 | TRBJ2-5 | TRBV6-1 | . | TGTGCCAGCACCCTACTAGCGGGGGAGACCCAGTACTTC | CASTLLAGETQYF
TRBD2 | TRBJ2-1 | TRBV12-3/TRBV12-4 | . | TGTGCCAGCAGTCTACCGCTAGCGGGAGGTAATGGTGAGCAGTTCTTC | CASSLPLAGGNGEQFF
. | TRBJ2-2 | TRBV7-2 | . | TGTGCCAGCAGCCCGGTTCTGACAGGTTTGAACACCGGGGAGCTGTTTTTT | CASSPVLTGLNTGELFF
. | TRBJ1-1 | TRBV19 | . | TGTGCCAGTATGGGCTACTACACTGAAGCTTTCTTT | CASMGYYTEAFF
TRBD1 | TRBJ1-2 | TRBV18 | . | TGTGCCAGCTCACCCGCGGACAGGGGGCCCTATGGCTACACCTTC | CASSPADRGPYGYTF
TRBD1 | TRBJ2-2 | TRBV20-1 | . | TGCAGTGCCTGGACAGGGCACACCGGGGAGCTGTTTTTT | CSAWTGHTGELFF
. | TRBJ1-1 | TRBV30 | . | TGTGCCTGGGCCAAAGGGAGAGGGTTGGAAGCTTTCTTT | CAWAKGRGLEAFF
TRBD2 | TRBJ2-1 | TRBV29-1 | . | TGCAGCGTTTCAATAGCGGGAGTGGCGAGTGAGCAGTTCTTC | CSVSIAGVASEQFF
. | TRBJ2-5 | TRBV7-2 | . | TGTGCCAGCAGCCCCAACCTTACTAGCTCATTGGTGGGGACCCAGTACTTC | CASSPNLTSSLVGTQYF
. | TRBJ2-7 | TRBV3-1 | . | TGTGCCAGCAGCCAAATGGTCAACGAGCAGTACTTC | CASSQMVNEQYF